Sequencing of this T cell receptor (beta chain) was carried out in a study of blood T cell repertoires in COVID-19 (dated by TCRdb to 2018 to 2020). The study in broad terms: Collaborator samples came from the United States, Italy and Spain and covered acute and convalescent phases of COVID-19. HLA class I and class II types, where available, came from metadata supplied by the sample provider rather than from assay-based typing. The prospective study material was composed of cDNA or gDNA derived from T cells, B-cell-depleted T cells, or PBMCs. Subjects who had been exposed to COVID-19, were actively infected with it, or had recovered from it provided the deeply sampled blood TCRbeta repertoires that made up the dataset. The repertoires were made available in a free public database intended to serve as a resource for research on the immune response to SARS-CoV-2. Nearly every sample came with metadata listing a de-identified subject ID, COVID-19 status, age in years and sex. The samples were drawn from the first 160 participants of the ongoing ImmuneRACE study and from about 1,200 subjects provided by 6 global collaborators.

CDR1 SGHTA and CDR2 FQGNSA are derived from the germline V gene. For this chain, trimming is 11 bases at the V end and 4 bases at the J end, and the number of junction bases without a gene match is 7. The CDR3 starts with the cysteine, ends with the phenylalanine, and has 12 residues. CDR3 DNA is the only sequence kept; it has 36 bases, read in frame from the first base. General study outcomes and caveats: Clinical and demographic metadata were provided uncurated, with the amount varying by source and participant.

A note on this clone: Its antigen has not been determined. Per-base quality was not reported, and no clone a single base away is much larger than it.

Each collaborating institution followed its own protocols to collect whole blood in K2EDTA tubes. For TCRbeta analysis, collaborators shipped samples in one of three forms: frozen whole blood, isolated PBMCs, or DNA extracted from either of those sample types. The immunoSEQ Assay, a bias-controlled multiplex PCR, was used to amplify TCRbeta CDR3 regions from genomic DNA. Under the source paper's analysis protocol: The number of nucleated cells in each sample was estimated by amplification of reference gene primers within the assay. Sequence reads were collapsed and filtered to measure the absolute abundance of every unique TCRbeta CDR3 rearrangement. Productive Simpson clonality was computed per sample as the square root of Simpson's diversity index over productive rearrangements. TCRdb took this table from immuneACCESS and kept in-frame rearrangements with V and J called. Such tables lack part of the clones; where checked against another copy, unresolved V genes explain under half of the gap, and the rest is unexplained. That table supplies the V and J calls and clone size; D and trimming were determined from the DNA. The sample yields a few hundred thousand clones; around 80% were counted once. The ten largest clones capture more than 9% of the sample.

The sample taken for sequencing was peripheral blood. Recombination linked TRBV7-2 to TRBJ2-7; the central 8 bases match TRBD2. This receptor was taken from a woman older than 75 with acute or convalescent COVID-19. For the CDR3, the sequence is CAPRLAGYEQYF. The nucleotide sequence is given as TGTGCCCCGAGGCTAGCGGGTTACGAGCAGTACTTC.